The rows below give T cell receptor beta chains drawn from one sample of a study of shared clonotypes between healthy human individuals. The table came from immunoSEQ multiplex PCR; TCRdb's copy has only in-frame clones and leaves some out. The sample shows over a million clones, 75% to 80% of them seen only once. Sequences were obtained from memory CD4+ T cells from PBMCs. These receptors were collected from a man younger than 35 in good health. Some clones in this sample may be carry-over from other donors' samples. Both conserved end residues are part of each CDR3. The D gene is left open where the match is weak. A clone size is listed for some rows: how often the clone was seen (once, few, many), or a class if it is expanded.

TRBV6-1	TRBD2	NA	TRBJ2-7	TGTGCCAGCAGCCCCCTAGCGGGAGGCTCCTACGAGCAGTACTTC	CASSPLAGGSYEQYF
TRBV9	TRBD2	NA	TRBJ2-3	TGTGCCAGCAGCGGACCCGGGACTAGCGGATCTAGCACAGATACGCAGTATTTT	CASSGPGTSGSSTDTQYF
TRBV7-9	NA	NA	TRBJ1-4	TGTGCCAGCAGCCAGAGAGCAACTAATGAAAAACTGTTTTTT	CASSQRATNEKLFF
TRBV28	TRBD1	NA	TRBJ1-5	TGTGCCAGCAGTGCAACCGGGACAGGGCCCCCAGCCCAGCATTTT	CASSATGTGPPAQHF
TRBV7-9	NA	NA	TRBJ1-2	TGTGCCAGCAGCCAGTCGGGGGGTGAAGGTGGCTACACCTTC	CASSQSGGEGGYTF
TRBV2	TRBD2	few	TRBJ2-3	TGTGCCAGCCAAAGGACTAGCGGGTATAGCACAGATACGCAGTATTTT	CASQRTSGYSTDTQYF
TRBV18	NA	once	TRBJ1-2	TGTGCCAGCTCACCACTGACCCCGGGACCAACGAAGGTGGGGCGCTATGGCTACACCTTC	CASSPLTPGPTKVGRYGYTF
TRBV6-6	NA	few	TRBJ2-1	TGTGCCAGCAGTTACTCGAGGGGCGCGAATGAGCAGTTCTTC	CASSYSRGANEQFF
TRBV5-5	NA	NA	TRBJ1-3	TGTGCCAGCAGCGGGACGGTCTCCTCTGGAAACACCATATATTTT	CASSGTVSSGNTIYF
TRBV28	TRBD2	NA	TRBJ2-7	TGTGCCAGCAGTTTACCGACTAGCGGGAGAAAGTCCTACGAGCAGTACTTC	CASSLPTSGRKSYEQYF
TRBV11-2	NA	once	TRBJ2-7	TGTGCCAGCAGCTTTGGGCCATCCGTCCCCTACGAGCAGTACTTC	CASSFGPSVPYEQYF
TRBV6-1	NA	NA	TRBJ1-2	TGTGCCAGCAGTGAAGTACGCAGGAGGAGCCTCTATGGCTACACCTTC	CASSEVRRRSLYGYTF
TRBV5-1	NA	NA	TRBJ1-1	TGCGCCAGCAGCGGGGGTATGATTTCTGAAGCTTTCTTT	CASSGGMISEAFF
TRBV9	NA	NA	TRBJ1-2	TGTGCCAGCAGCGGAAGTACAGGGTACGTCTATGGCTACACCTTC	CASSGSTGYVYGYTF
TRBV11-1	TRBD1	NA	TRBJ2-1	TGTGCCAGCAGCTTGCTGCAAAAGACAGGGGGCTCCAGAGAGCAGTTCTTC	CASSLLQKTGGSREQFF
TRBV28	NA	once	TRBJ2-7	TGTGCCAGCAGGCTACAGGGTCGCTACGAGCAGTACTTC	CASRLQGRYEQYF
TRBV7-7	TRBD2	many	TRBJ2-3	TGTGCCAGCAGCCCGAAGCGGGGTAGCACAGATACGCAGTATTTT	CASSPKRGSTDTQYF
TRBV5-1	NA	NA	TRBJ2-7	TGCGCCAGCAGCCCTCCCGGGGTCGAGCAGTACTTC	CASSPPGVEQYF
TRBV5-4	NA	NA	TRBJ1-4	TGTGCCAGCAGCTTGCGCCGAACTGATAATGAAAAACTGTTTTTT	CASSLRRTDNEKLFF
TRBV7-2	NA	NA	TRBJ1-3	TGTGCCAGCAGCCCAGGGACGGGAGGAAACACCATATATTTT	CASSPGTGGNTIYF
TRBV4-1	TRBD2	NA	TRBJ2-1	TGCGCCAGCAGCCAAGGACTAGCGGGAGCGTGGGAGCAGTTCTTC	CASSQGLAGAWEQFF
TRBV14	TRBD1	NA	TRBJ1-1	TGTGCCAGCAGCCAGTATACAGGGGCCACTGAAGCTTTCTTT	CASSQYTGATEAFF
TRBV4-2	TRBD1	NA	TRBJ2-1	TGTGCCAGCAGCCGTTATCCGGGACAGCCATACAATGAGCAGTTCTTC	CASSRYPGQPYNEQFF